A single sample is the source of the 29 T cell receptor beta chains below, sequenced in a study of blood T cell repertoires in COVID-19. Sequenced by immunoSEQ multiplex PCR; TCRdb stores in-frame clones only, minus some. This table holds 250,000 or so clones, around 88% found once. What was sequenced was peripheral blood. These receptors originate from a woman in her twenties or thirties with COVID-19, enrolled during active disease.

The J gene is TRBJ2-5, the V gene TRBV5-4, with TRBD2 matching over 14 bases. The CDR3 runs to 17 residues. V lost 2 bases to trimming and J lost 5 bases; unmatched junction nucleotides: 8. CDR1 is SGHNT and CDR2 is YYREEE in the germline V gene (reference sequence). CDR3 loop: CASSLATSGGAGETQYF. In nucleotides, the CDR3 is TGTGCCAGCAGCTTAGCGACTAGCGGGGGGGCAGGTGAGACCCAGTACTTC.

V gene TRBV18 combines with J gene TRBJ1-5, with D hard to call. CDR1 and CDR2 from the germline V gene are KGHSH and LQKENI. The CDR3 consists of 13 residues. Trimming took 6 bases from V and 5 from J, leaving 11 bases between them. The CDR3 sequence: CASSPALDQPQHF. The CDR3 coding sequence is TGTGCCAGCTCCCCAGCGCTGGATCAGCCCCAGCATTTT.

This clone occurred once. The chain joins TRBV13 to TRBJ2-2; 14 bases line up with TRBD2. The CDR3 runs to 19 residues. Per the germline V gene, CDR1 is PRHDT and CDR2 is FYEKMQ (reference sequence). V lost 5 bases, J lost 2 bases, and 10 bases stayed unmatched. Here the CDR3 reads CASSVSGLAGVGNTGELFF. In DNA, the CDR3 is TGTGCCAGCAGCGTATCGGGACTAGCGGGAGTAGGTAACACCGGGGAGCTGTTTTTT.

This chain joins TRBV6-5 and TRBJ2-7, with D perhaps TRBD1 (5 bases). The germline gives CDR1 MNHEY, CDR2 SVGAGI. With 2 bases removed from V and 2 bases from J, the gap between germline ends came to 10 bases. The CDR3 loop spans 14 amino acids. Written as DNA, the CDR3 is TGTGCCAGCAGTTACGTCCAGGGAACCTACGAGCAGTACTTC. Translating it yields CASSYVQGTYEQYF.

The chain recombines TRBV20-1 with TRBJ2-2; 9 bases match TRBD2. Germline assignment: CDR1 DFQATT and CDR2 SNEGSKA (reference sequence). The CDR3 is 16 amino acids. The junction had 5 bases not matched to a gene; V was cut back by 3 bases and J by 0 bases. In DNA, the CDR3 is TGCAGTGCTAGTACGGGACTAGCATCGAACACCGGGGAGCTGTTTTTT. Translated: CSASTGLASNTGELFF.

This clone was observed a few times. The sample holds other DNA sequences that translate to the same CDR3. The rearrangement joins TRBV7-2 to TRBJ2-3; TRBD1 might be the D (6 bases). Germline V gene lookup returns CDR1 SGHTA and CDR2 FQGNSA. The CDR3 is 14 amino acids. V lost 5 bases to trimming and J lost 0 bases, with 9 bases between them. CDR3 nucleotides: TGTGCCAGCAGCCCCGGGACAAGCACAGATACGCAGTATTTT. Protein: CASSPGTSTDTQYF. Supplemented by reference TRBV7-2 and TRBJ2-3, the full variable domain reads GAGVSQSPSNKVTEKGKDVELRCDPISGHTALYWYRQSLGQGLEFLIYFQGNSAPDKSGLPSDRFSAERTGGSVSTLTIQRTQQEDSAVYLCASSPGTSTDTQYFGPGTRLTVL.

This rearrangement joins TRBV7-9 to TRBJ1-2, with 9 positions matching TRBD1. The ends lost 1 base at V and 7 bases at J; junction bases unmatched: 7. The germline gives CDR1 SEHNR, CDR2 FQNEAQ (reference sequence). This CDR3 region has 15 residues. CDR3 amino acids: CASSLGATGGSGYTF. The CDR3 coding sequence is TGTGCCAGCAGCTTAGGTGCGACAGGGGGGAGTGGCTACACCTTC.

The CDR3 DNA follows: TGCGCCAGCAGTGAGGGGACGGGAGTCGATACCTACAATGAGCAGTTCTTC. Its protein product is CASSEGTGVDTYNEQFF. The V and J genes are TRBV5-1 and TRBJ2-1; D is perhaps TRBD2 (6 bases). The ends were cut back, 5 bases at V and 2 bases at J, with 20 bases in the middle. The CDR3 has 17 amino acids. Germline V gene data show CDR1 as SGHRS and CDR2 as YFSETQ.

This chain connects TRBV19 to TRBJ2-3; tentatively, D is TRBD2 (6 bases). The germline CDR1 and CDR2 sequences are LNHDA and SQIVND (reference sequence). V lost 5 bases to trimming and J lost 4 bases, with 16 bases between them. The CDR3 extends over 15 amino acids. The CDR3 DNA reads TGTGCCAGTAGTGGCGGGACGGGGTTCCCAGATACGCAGTATTTT. It translates to CASSGGTGFPDTQYF. Drawing the rest from reference TRBV19 and TRBJ2-3, the complete variable domain is DGGITQSPKYLFRKEGQNVTLSCEQNLNHDAMYWYRQDPGQGLRLIYYSQIVNDFQKGDIAEGYSVSREKKESFPLTVTSAQKNPTAFYLCASSGGTGFPDTQYFGPGTRLTVL.

In its sample, this clone was seen once. The chain has TRBV6-2 or TRBV6-3 and TRBJ1-2; maybe TRBD1 (6 bases). CDR3 length: 15 residues. Trimming shortened V by 4 bases and J by 4 bases, and 16 bases separated the two germline ends. Germline values: CDR1 MNHEY, CDR2 SVGEGT. CDR3 in DNA: TGTGCCAGCAGTTTTTTCGGGGACATTCCCTATGGCTACACCTTC. It translates to CASSFFGDIPYGYTF.

The chain is built from TRBV6-5 and TRBJ2-1; TRBD2 agrees at 9 bases. Germline trimming cut 7 bases from V and 6 bases from J; bases unmatched to any gene: 7. CDR1 is MNHEY and CDR2 is SVGAGI in the germline V gene. The CDR3 covers 14 residues. The CDR3 DNA sequence: TGTGCCAGCACCAGACTAGCGGTTTCCAATGAGCAGTTCTTC. It yields the protein CASTRLAVSNEQFF.

The chain is built from TRBV6-4 and TRBJ2-1; D may be TRBD2 (6 bases). Germline V gives CDR1 MRHNA, CDR2 SNTAGT. The CDR3 runs to 15 residues. V was pared by 2 bases and J by 6 bases, with 14 bases between. CDR3 residues: CASSDADGGCNEQFF. The CDR3 coding sequence is TGTGCCAGCAGTGACGCCGACGGGGGTTGCAATGAGCAGTTCTTC.

This clone was detected a few times. The chain uses TRBV30 and TRBJ2-4; TRBD2 matches 9 bases. Germline CDR1 is GTSNPN and CDR2 is SVGIG (reference sequence). This CDR3 comprises 16 residues. V lost 0 bases to trimming and J lost 1 base; unmatched junction nucleotides: 4. The CDR3: CAWSVSGRFAKNIQYF. The CDR3 coding sequence is TGTGCCTGGAGTGTCAGCGGGAGGTTCGCCAAAAACATTCAGTACTTC.

The genes are TRBV28 and TRBJ2-3; 10 bases are shared with TRBD2. The junction had 8 bases not matched to a gene; V was cut back by 5 bases and J by 0 bases. CDR3 length equals 17 residues. CDR1 is MDHEN and CDR2 is SYDVKM in the germline V gene. The DNA of the CDR3 is TGTGCCAGCAGTGCACCGGGACTAGCGACCAGCACAGATACGCAGTATTTT. Its translation: CASSAPGLATSTDTQYF.

This clone has only a few counts. The chain links TRBV6-5 to TRBJ1-2, with D possibly being TRBD1 (5 bases). The CDR3 is made up of 14 amino acids. V lost 0 bases and J 2 bases, leaving 7 bases between the germline ends. The germline V gene encodes CDR1 MNHEY and CDR2 SVGAGI. For the CDR3, the DNA is TGTGCCAGCAGTTACTCGAGACAGAACTATGGCTACACCTTC. Translating it yields CASSYSRQNYGYTF.

The chain is built from TRBV9 and TRBJ1-1; D is possibly TRBD1 (6 bases). The CDR3 runs 14 residues. V was clipped by 3 bases and J by 3 bases, with 12 bases between them. CDR1 is SGDLS, CDR2 YYNGEE, per germline. The CDR3: CASSARGGDTEAFF. The CDR3 nucleotides read TGTGCCAGCAGCGCCAGGGGAGGGGACACTGAAGCTTTCTTT.

The V and J genes are TRBV30 and TRBJ1-1, with 8 bases matching TRBD1. The CDR3 is made up of 15 amino acids. Germline V gene lookup returns CDR1 GTSNPN and CDR2 SVGIG (reference sequence). Losses at the gene ends were 4 bases for V and 0 bases for J; bases not matched to a gene: 7. The CDR3 bases are TGTGCCTGGAATAACGGACAGGGTTTGAACACTGAAGCTTTCTTT. Translated, it gives CAWNNGQGLNTEAFF.

This clone was found once. The J gene is TRBJ2-1, the V gene TRBV5-1; TRBD2 matches at 12 bases. With 4 bases clipped from V and 7 bases from J, the junction kept 6 bases outside the gene matches. This CDR3 region has 15 residues. The germline V gene has CDR1 SGHRS and CDR2 YFSETQ. The CDR3 region has the DNA TGCGCCAGCAGCCCCTGGACTAGCGGGGCTAATGAGCAGTTCTTC. It yields the protein CASSPWTSGANEQFF.

V is TRBV6-5 and J is TRBJ1-1; D gene ambiguous. V gave up 2 bases and J gave up 0 bases, with 4 bases separating them. CDR3 size: 13 residues. CDR1 MNHEY and CDR2 SVGAGI come from the germline V gene. As DNA, the CDR3 is TGTGCCAGCAGTTACAGCTTGAACACTGAAGCTTTCTTT. Protein: CASSYSLNTEAFF.

The CDR3 bases are TGTGCCAGCAGCCCCGTTTCGTGGCAGGGGGACATATATTTT. It specifies CASSPVSWQGDIYF. The J gene is TRBJ1-3, the V gene TRBV7-2, with 7 positions matching TRBD1. CDR1 and CDR2 (germline): SGHTA, FQGNSA. Trimming cost V 5 bases and J 12 bases; bases outside gene matches: 13. The CDR3 loop spans 14 amino acids.

This chain links TRBV2 with TRBJ1-3, with D maybe TRBD1 (5 bases). Germline V gene data show CDR1 as SNHLY and CDR2 as FYNNEI. The CDR3 totals 15 residues. V was clipped by 2 bases and J by 3 bases, with 11 bases between them. The CDR3 DNA sequence: TGTGCCAGCAGTGAATCAAGGGGTGGTGGAAACACCATATATTTT. Its translation is CASSESRGGGNTIYF.

The gene calls are TRBV10-1 and TRBJ2-3; 11 bases are shared with TRBD1. This CDR3 has 19 amino acids. Germline V gives CDR1 WNHNN, CDR2 SYGVQD (reference sequence). V lost 4 bases, J lost 6 bases, and 18 bases stayed unmatched. The CDR3 region has the DNA TGCGCCAGCAGTGGGACAGGGGGCGCGGGCCAAATTCGATCGGATACGCAGTATTTT. Translation gives CASSGTGGAGQIRSDTQYF.

Comments on this clone: Other DNA sequences from this sample encode an identical CDR3 as well. The chain is built from TRBV12-3 or TRBV12-4 and TRBJ1-5; D is uncertain. The CDR3 has 13 residues. The V end lost 6 bases, the J end lost 6 bases, and 12 bases lay between the germline ends. The CDR3 loop is CASSPSSGQPQHF. The CDR3 DNA reads TGTGCCAGCAGCCCATCTTCCGGTCAGCCCCAGCATTTT.

The rearrangement links TRBV28 to TRBJ1-5; 7 bases are a match to TRBD1. Germline assignment: CDR1 MDHEN and CDR2 SYDVKM. V dropped 6 bases and J dropped 0; count of bases not matched to a gene: 23. CDR3 length: 21 residues. CDR3 loop: CASSSTQTGTVIYLSNQPQHF. CDR3 in DNA: TGTGCCAGCAGCTCCACTCAAACCGGGACAGTCATCTACCTTAGCAATCAGCCCCAGCATTTT.

The J gene is TRBJ2-1, the V gene TRBV11-3, with a weak D call TRBD2 (5 bases). From germline, CDR1 is SGHNT and CDR2 YENEEA. V was shortened by 2 bases and J by 1 base, with 9 bases between the two germline ends. There are 15 residues in the CDR3. The CDR3 protein is CASSLPGSSYNEQFF. The DNA for the CDR3 is TGTGCCAGCAGCTTACCGGGGTCTTCCTACAATGAGCAGTTCTTC.

The chain combines TRBV10-3 with TRBJ2-7, with D possibly matching TRBD2 (6 bases). Trimming removed 3 bases from V and 2 bases from J, with 14 bases in between. Germline V gives CDR1 ENHRY, CDR2 SYGVKD. The CDR3 runs 15 residues. The CDR3 loop reads CAISDRLVTAYEQYV. DNA of the CDR3: TGTGCCATCAGTGACCGACTAGTTACCGCCTACGAGCAGTACGTC.

The rearrangement uses TRBV7-2 and TRBJ2-1; 7 bases are shared with TRBD1. J was trimmed by 0 bases and V by 2 bases; bases with no gene match: 7. Germline values: CDR1 SGHTA, CDR2 FQGNSA. The CDR3 extends over 17 amino acids. CDR3 residues: CASSLRDRSASYNEQFF. As DNA, the CDR3 is TGTGCCAGCAGCTTAAGGGACAGATCTGCCTCCTACAATGAGCAGTTCTTC. Full variable domain (rest looked up from reference TRBV7-2 and TRBJ2-1): GAGVSQSPSNKVTEKGKDVELRCDPISGHTALYWYRQSLGQGLEFLIYFQGNSAPDKSGLPSDRFSAERTGGSVSTLTIQRTQQEDSAVYLCASSLRDRSASYNEQFFGPGTRLTVL.

The J gene is TRBJ1-2, the V gene TRBV29-1, with D uncertain. V lost 4 bases and J lost 8, with 17 bases in between. The CDR3 is made up of 13 amino acids. Looked up from germline, CDR1 is SQVTM and CDR2 is ANQGSEA. CDR3 sequence (DNA): TGCAGCGTTGGAGGGCAGGCGGGTGAGGGCTACACCTTC. Its protein product is CSVGGQAGEGYTF.

Turning to this clone: Mismatch with germline at one junction end may stem from a read error. The chain couples TRBV11-2 to TRBJ2-2, with a weak D call TRBD2 (5 bases). The CDR3 is made up of 14 amino acids. Germline V lookup: CDR1 SGHAT, CDR2 FQNNGV. The CDR3 spells CASSFSGNAGELFF. Here the CDR3 DNA reads TGTGCCAGCAGCTTTTCCGGGAACGCCGGGGAGCTGTTTTTT.